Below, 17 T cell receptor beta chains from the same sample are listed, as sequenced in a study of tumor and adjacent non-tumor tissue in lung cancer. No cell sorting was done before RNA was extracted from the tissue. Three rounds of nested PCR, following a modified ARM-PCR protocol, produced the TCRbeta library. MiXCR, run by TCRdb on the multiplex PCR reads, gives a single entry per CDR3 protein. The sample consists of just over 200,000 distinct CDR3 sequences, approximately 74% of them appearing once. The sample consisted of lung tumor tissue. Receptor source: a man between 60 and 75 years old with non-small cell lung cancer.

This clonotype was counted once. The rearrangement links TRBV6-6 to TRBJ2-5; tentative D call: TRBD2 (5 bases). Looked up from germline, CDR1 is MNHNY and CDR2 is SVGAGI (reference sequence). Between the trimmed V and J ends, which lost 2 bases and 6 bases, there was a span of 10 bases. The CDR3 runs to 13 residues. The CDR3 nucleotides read TGTGCCAGCAGTTACCGAGGGAAGAAGACCCAGTACTTC. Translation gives CASSYRGKKTQYF.

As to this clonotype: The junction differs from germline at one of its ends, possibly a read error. This CDR3 reads CASSSPLAGGTYNEQIF. The CDR3 bases are TGTGCTAGCAGCTCCCCTCTAGCGGGGGGAACCTACAATGAGCAGATCTTC. The chain uses TRBV11-2 and TRBJ2-1; 11 bases match TRBD2. There are 17 residues in the CDR3. Germline CDR1 reads SGHAT; CDR2 reads FQNNGV.

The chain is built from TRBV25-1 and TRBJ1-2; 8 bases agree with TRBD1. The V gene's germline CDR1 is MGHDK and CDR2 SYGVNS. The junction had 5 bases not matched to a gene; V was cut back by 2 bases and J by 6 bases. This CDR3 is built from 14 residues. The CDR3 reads CASSETGGRDGYTF. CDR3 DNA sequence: TGTGCCAGCAGTGAAACAGGGGGTAGAGATGGCTACACCTTC.

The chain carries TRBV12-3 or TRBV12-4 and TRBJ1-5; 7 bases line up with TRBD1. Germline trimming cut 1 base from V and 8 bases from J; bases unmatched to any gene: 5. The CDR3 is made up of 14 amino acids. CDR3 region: CASSLEGARKPQHF. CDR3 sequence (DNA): TGTGCCAGCAGTTTAGAGGGGGCGAGGAAGCCCCAGCATTTT.

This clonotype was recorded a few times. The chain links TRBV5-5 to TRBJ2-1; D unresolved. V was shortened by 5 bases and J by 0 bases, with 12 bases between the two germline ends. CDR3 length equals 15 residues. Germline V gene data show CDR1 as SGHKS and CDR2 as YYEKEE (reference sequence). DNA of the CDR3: TGTGCCAGCAGAAACCTCGGCTTCTCCTACAATGAGCAGTTCTTC. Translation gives CASRNLGFSYNEQFF. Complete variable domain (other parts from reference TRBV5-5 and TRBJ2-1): DAGVTQSPTHLIKTRGQQVTLRCSPISGHKSVSWYQQVLGQGPQFIFQYYEKEERGRGNFPDRFSARQFPNYSSELNVNALLLGDSALYLCASRNLGFSYNEQFFGPGTRLTVL.

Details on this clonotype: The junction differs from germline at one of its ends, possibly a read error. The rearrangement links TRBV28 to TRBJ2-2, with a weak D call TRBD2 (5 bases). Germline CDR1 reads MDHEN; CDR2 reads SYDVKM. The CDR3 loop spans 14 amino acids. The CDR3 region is CASSSPAVTGELFF. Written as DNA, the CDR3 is TGTGCCAGCAGTTCCCCCGCGGTCACCGGGGAGCTGTTCTTT.

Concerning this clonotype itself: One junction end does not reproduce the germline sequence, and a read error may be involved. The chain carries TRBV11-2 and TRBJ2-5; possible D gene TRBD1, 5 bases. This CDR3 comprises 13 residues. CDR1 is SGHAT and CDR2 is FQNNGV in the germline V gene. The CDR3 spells CSSSLDSQETQYF. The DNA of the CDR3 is TGTTCCAGCAGCTTAGACAGCCAAGAGACCCAGTATTTC.

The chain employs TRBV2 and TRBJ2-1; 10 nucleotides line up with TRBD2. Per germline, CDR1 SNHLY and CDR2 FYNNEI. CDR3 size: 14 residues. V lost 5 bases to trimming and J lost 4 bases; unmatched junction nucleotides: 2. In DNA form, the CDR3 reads TGTGCCAGCAGTCGAGCGGGAGGGTACAATGAGCAGTTCTTC. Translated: CASSRAGGYNEQFF.

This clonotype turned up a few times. CDR3 sequence reads: CASSQDCAGEQQYF. CDR3 sequence (DNA): TGTGCCAGCAGCCAAGACTGTGCCGGGGAGCAACAGTATTTT. The chain recombines TRBV4-2 with TRBJ2-3; a possible D gene is TRBD2 (5 bases). Per the germline V gene, CDR1 is LGHNA and CDR2 is YNFKEQ. V shed 0 bases and J shed 12 bases, with 16 bases lying between them. The CDR3 spans 14 residues.

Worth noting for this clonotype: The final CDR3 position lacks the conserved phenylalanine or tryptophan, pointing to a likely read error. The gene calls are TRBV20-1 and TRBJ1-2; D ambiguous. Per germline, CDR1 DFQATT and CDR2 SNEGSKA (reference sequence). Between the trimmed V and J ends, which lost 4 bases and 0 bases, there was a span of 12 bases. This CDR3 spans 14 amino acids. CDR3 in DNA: TGCAGTGCTACGCTCACCCATACTAACTATGGCTACACCATC. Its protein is CSATLTHTNYGYTI.

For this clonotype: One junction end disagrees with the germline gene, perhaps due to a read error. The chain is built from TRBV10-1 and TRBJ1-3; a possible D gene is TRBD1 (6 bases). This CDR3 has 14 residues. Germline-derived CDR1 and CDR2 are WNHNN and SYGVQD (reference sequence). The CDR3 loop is CVSNQTGLGNTIYF. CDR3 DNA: TGCGTCAGCAACCAGACAGGTCTGGGAAACACCATATATTTT.

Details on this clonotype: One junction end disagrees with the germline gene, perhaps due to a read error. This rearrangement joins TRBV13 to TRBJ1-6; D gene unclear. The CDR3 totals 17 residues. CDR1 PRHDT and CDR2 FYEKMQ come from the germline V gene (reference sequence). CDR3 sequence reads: CASSQKTYWVGNSPLHF. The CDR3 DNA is TGTGCTAGCAGTCAAAAAACTTACTGGGTGGGCAATTCACCCCTCCACTTT.

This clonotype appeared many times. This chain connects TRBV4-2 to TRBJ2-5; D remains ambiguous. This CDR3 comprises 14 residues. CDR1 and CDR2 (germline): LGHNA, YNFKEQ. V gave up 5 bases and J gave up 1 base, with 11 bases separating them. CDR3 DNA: TGTGCCAGCAGCGAGCGCGGTTTCCAAGAGACCCAGTACTTC. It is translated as CASSERGFQETQYF.

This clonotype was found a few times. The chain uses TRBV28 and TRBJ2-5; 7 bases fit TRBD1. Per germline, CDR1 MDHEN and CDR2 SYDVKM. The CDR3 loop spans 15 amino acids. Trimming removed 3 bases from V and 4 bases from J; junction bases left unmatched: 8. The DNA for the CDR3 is TGTGCCAGCAGTTTTGATACCAGGGGGAGAGAGACCCAGTACTTC. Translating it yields CASSFDTRGRETQYF.

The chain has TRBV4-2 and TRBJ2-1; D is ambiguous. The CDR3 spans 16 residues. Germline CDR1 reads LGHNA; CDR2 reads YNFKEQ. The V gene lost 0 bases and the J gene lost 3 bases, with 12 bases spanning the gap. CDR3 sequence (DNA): TGTGCCAGCAGCCAAGATGGGCCTATCTACTACAATGAGCAGTTCTTC. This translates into CASSQDGPIYYNEQFF.

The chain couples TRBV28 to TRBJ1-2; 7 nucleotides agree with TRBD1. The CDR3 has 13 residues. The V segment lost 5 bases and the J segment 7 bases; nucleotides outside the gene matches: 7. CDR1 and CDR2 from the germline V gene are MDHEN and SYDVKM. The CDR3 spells CASSLYRDSGYTF. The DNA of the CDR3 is TGTGCCAGCAGTCTTTACAGGGACAGTGGCTACACCTTC.

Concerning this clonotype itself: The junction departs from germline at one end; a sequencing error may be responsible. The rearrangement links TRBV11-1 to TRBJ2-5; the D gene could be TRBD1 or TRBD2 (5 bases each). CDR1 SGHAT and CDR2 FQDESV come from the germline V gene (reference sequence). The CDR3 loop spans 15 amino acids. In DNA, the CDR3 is TGTACCAGCAGCTTAGGATCGGGGCACGGGGAGACCCAGTACTTC. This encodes CTSSLGSGHGETQYF.